The subject of this entry is one T cell receptor beta chain. Its antigen is unknown. This entry belongs to a study of T cell responses to AZD1222 COVID-19 vaccine. The assay was immunoSEQ multiplex PCR, and TCRdb's table has in-frame clones only and misses some. The table gives about 140,000 clones; the top ten clones make up over 2% of it. Study conclusions and caveats: Unmutated variant regions are reportedly targeted by nearly half of spike-specific TCRs. Sampling captured repertoires only after the peak T cell response.

The CDR3 spans 16 residues. This chain uses TRBV21-1 with TRBJ2-7. TRBV21-1 is a pseudogene. The sequenced sample consisted of peripheral blood. The receptor comes from an adult in good health. The CDR3 coding sequence is TGTGCCAGCAGCACCCAAGGGGGGTTTACGTCCTACGAGCAGTACTTC. Encoded protein: CASSTQGGFTSYEQYF.